The TCR beta chain described here comes from a study of shared clonotypes between healthy human individuals. Genomic DNA per cell subset filled all wells of several immunoSEQ plates. Libraries were prepared by immunoSEQ multiplex PCR; TCRdb keeps only in-frame clonotypes and omits some of them. This repertoire shows fewer than 600,000 clones, around three quarters found once; its top ten account for around 11%. CDR3 length: 16 residues. V was shortened by 2 bases and J by 7 bases, with 21 bases between the two germline ends. Looked up from germline, CDR1 is SGHTA and CDR2 is FQGNSA. This chain links TRBV7-2 with TRBJ2-7; D is possibly TRBD2 (6 bases). What was sequenced was PBMCs. The receptor was derived from a woman between 40 and 55 years old in good health. Some clones in this sample may be carry-over from other donors' samples. CDR3 in amino acids: CASSLPPGLGSGEQYF. The DNA of the CDR3 is TGTGCCAGCAGCTTACCTCCGGGACTTGGGTCGGGTGAGCAGTACTTC.